Following are 7 T cell receptor beta chains from one sample sequenced in a study of monozygotic twins with inflammatory bowel disease. TCRdb processed the 5' RACE reads again and assigns one entry to each CDR3 protein, with no DNA. The sample table includes nearly 450,000 distinct CDR3 sequences. Sequenced: blood. The receptors here all came from a human donor with ulcerative colitis or Crohn's disease, or a healthy co-twin of an affected twin (not recorded which).

The CDR3 loop reads CASSLGFAGYEAFF. The rearrangement uses TRBV6-5 and TRBJ1-1. This CDR3 spans 14 amino acids. CDR1 and CDR2 from the germline V gene are MNHEY and SVGAGI.

The chain recombines TRBV27 with TRBJ2-2; there is no DNA to check the TCRdb D call of TRBD1. The length of the CDR3 is 16 residues. Germline assignment: CDR1 MNHEY and CDR2 SMNVEV (reference sequence). CDR3 protein: CASRTPGQGRTGELFF.

V gene TRBV20-1 combines with J gene TRBJ2-1; TCRdb's assignment of TRBD1 cannot be checked, as there is no DNA. CDR3 size: 13 residues. The germline V gene has CDR1 DFQATT and CDR2 SNEGSKA (reference sequence). CDR3 sequence: CSGVTGINNEQFF.

This rearrangement joins TRBV4-1 to TRBJ2-5; TCRdb selects TRBD1, and the lack of DNA leaves this call unchecked. The CDR3 runs to 16 residues. From germline, CDR1 is MGHRA and CDR2 YSYEKL. The CDR3 protein is CASSQAFGTLQETQFF.

V usage is TRBV7-9 and J usage is TRBJ2-7; TCRdb gives TRBD1 as the D gene, but with no DNA this cannot be confirmed. The CDR3 has 14 residues. Germline V lookup: CDR1 SEHNR, CDR2 FQNEAQ (reference sequence). Here the CDR3 reads CASTVTGTTGEQYF.

The rearrangement joins TRBV18 to TRBJ1-2. Germline V gene lookup returns CDR1 KGHSH and CDR2 LQKENI. The CDR3 length is 14 residues. CDR3 loop: CASSPPVINYGYTF.

The J gene is TRBJ2-1, the V gene TRBV7-2. This CDR3 has 15 residues. CDR1 is SGHTA, CDR2 FQGNSA, per germline. The CDR3 region is CASSVTSSSYNEQFF. Variable domain in full (rest from reference TRBV7-2 and TRBJ2-1): GAGVSQSPSNKVTEKGKDVELRCDPISGHTALYWYRQSLGQGLEFLIYFQGNSAPDKSGLPSDRFSAERTGGSVSTLTIQRTQQEDSAVYLCASSVTSSSYNEQFFGPGTRLTVL.